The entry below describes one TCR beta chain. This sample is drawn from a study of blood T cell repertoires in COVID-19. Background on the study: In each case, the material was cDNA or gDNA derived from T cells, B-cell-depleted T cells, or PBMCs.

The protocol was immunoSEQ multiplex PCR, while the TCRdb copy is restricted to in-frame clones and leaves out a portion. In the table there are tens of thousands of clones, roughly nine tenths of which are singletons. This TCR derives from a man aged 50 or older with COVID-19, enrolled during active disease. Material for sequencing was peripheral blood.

The CDR3 here is CATSDGTSGRAHNEQFF. CDR3 coding DNA: TGTGCCACCAGTGATGGGACTAGCGGGAGGGCTCACAATGAGCAGTTCTTC. The chain is built from TRBV24-1 and TRBJ2-1, with 16 bases lining up with TRBD2. V was clipped by 3 bases and J by 5 bases; unmatched bases: 3. The CDR3 covers 17 residues. CDR1 and CDR2 from the germline V gene are KGHDR and SFDVKD.